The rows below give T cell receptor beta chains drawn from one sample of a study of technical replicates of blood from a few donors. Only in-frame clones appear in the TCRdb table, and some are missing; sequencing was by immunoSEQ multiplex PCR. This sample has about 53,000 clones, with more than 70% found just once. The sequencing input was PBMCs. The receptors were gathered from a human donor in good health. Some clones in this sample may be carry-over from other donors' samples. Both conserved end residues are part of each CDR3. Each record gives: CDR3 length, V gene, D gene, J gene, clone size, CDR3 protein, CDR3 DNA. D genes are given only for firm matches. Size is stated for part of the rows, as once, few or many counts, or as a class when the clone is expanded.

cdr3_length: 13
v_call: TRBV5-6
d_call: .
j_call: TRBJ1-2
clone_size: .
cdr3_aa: CASSKDRSYGYTF
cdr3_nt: TGTGCCAGCAGTAAAGACAGATCTTATGGCTACACCTTC

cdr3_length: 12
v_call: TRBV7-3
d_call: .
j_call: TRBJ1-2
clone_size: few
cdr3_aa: CASSADGEGYTF
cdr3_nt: TGTGCCAGCAGCGCGGACGGGGAGGGCTACACCTTC

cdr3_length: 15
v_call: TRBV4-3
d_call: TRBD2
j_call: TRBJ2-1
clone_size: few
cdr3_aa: CASSPLTGGTDEQFF
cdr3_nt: TGCGCCAGCAGCCCCCTGACGGGAGGCACTGATGAGCAGTTCTTC

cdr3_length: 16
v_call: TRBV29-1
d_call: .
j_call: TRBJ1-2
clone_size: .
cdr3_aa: CSVEEERTTANYGYTF
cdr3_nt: TGCAGCGTTGAAGAGGAGAGGACAACAGCTAACTATGGCTACACCTTC

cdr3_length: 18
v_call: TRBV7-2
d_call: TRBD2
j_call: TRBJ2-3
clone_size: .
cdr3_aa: CASSLVSDAGVSTDTQYF
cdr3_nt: TGTGCCAGCAGCTTAGTTTCGGATGCGGGAGTGAGCACAGATACGCAGTATTTT

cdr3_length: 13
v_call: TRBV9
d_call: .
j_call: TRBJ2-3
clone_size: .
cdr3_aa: CASSVVGEGTQYF
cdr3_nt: TGTGCCAGCAGCGTGGTTGGCGAGGGTACGCAGTATTTT

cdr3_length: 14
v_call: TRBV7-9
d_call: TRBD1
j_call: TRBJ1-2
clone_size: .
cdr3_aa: CASSRGQWDYGYTF
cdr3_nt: TGTGCCAGCAGCAGGGGACAGTGGGACTATGGCTACACCTTC

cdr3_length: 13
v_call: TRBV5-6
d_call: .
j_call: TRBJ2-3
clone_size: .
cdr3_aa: CASSPGLPDTQYF
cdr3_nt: TGTGCCAGCAGCCCGGGACTTCCAGATACGCAGTATTTT

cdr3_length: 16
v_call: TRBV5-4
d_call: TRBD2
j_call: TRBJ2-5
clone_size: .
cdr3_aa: CASSLGQRGAKETQYF
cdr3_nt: TGTGCCAGCAGCTTAGGCCAGCGGGGGGCAAAAGAGACCCAGTACTTC

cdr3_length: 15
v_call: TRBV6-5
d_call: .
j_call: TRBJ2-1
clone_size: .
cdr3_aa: CASSQQISSYNEQFF
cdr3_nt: TGTGCCAGCAGCCAACAGATTAGCTCCTACAATGAGCAGTTCTTC

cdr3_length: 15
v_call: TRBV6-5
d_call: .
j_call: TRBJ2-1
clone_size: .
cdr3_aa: CASSYSTSSYNEQFF
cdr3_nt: TGTGCCAGCAGTTACTCGACTAGCTCCTACAATGAGCAGTTCTTC

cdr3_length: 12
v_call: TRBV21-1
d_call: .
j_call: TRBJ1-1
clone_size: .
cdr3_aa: CASSPHRAEAFF
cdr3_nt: TGTGCCAGCAGCCCTCACAGGGCGGAAGCTTTCTTT

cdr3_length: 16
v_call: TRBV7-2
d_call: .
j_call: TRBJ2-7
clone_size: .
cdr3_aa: CASSPSGQAGSYEQYF
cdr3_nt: TGTGCCAGCAGCCCCTCTGGGCAAGCCGGCTCCTACGAGCAGTACTTC

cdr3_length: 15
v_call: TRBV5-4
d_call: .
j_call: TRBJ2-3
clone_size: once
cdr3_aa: CASSFRRASTDTQYF
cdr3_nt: TGTGCCAGCAGCTTTAGGCGGGCGAGCACAGATACGCAGTATTTT

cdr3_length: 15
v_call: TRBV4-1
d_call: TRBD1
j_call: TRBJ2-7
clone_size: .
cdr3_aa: CASSQGQGASYEQYF
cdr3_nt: TGCGCCAGCAGCCAAGGTCAGGGGGCAAGCTACGAGCAGTACTTC

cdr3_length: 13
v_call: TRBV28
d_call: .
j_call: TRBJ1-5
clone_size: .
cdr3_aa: CASLRDWNQPQHF
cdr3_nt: TGTGCCAGCCTTCGGGATTGGAATCAGCCCCAGCATTTT

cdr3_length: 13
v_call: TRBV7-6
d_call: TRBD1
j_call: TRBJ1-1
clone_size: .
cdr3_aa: CASSLTGEPEAFF
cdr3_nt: TGTGCCAGCAGCTTGACAGGGGAACCTGAAGCTTTCTTT

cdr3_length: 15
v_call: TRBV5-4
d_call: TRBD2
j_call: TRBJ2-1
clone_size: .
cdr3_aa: CASSLFLAGSNEQFF
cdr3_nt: TGTGCCAGCAGCTTGTTTCTAGCGGGGAGCAATGAGCAGTTCTTC

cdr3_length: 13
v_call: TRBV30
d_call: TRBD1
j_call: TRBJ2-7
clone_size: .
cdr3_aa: CAWEGAGAGEQYF
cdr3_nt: TGTGCCTGGGAGGGGGCAGGGGCAGGGGAGCAGTACTTC

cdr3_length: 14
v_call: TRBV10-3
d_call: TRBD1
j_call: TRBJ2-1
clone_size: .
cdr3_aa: CAIKTTGVGNEQFF
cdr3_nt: TGTGCCATCAAGACGACAGGGGTAGGAAATGAGCAGTTCTTC

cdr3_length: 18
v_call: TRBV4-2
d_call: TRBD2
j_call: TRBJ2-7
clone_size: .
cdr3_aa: CASSQDEVASGSSYEQYF
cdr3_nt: TGTGCCAGCAGCCAAGATGAGGTGGCTAGCGGCTCCTCCTACGAGCAGTACTTC

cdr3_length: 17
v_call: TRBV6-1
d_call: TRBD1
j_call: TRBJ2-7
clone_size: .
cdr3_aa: CASSEANSGQGRDEQYF
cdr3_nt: TGTGCCAGCAGTGAAGCAAATTCCGGACAGGGGAGGGACGAGCAGTACTTC

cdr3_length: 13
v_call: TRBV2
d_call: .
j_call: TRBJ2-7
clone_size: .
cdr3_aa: CASSDSYSYEQYF
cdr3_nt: TGTGCCAGCAGTGATTCGTACTCCTACGAGCAGTACTTC

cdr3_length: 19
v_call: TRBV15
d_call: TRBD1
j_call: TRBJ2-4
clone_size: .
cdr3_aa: CATSRDLGGTGGSENIQYF
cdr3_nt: TGTGCCACCAGCAGAGATCTTGGCGGGACAGGGGGCTCGGAGAACATTCAGTACTTC

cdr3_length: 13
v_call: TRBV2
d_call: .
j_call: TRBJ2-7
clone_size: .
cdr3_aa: CASSWARGGGKYF
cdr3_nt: TGTGCCAGCAGTTGGGCTCGGGGCGGCGGGAAGTACTTC

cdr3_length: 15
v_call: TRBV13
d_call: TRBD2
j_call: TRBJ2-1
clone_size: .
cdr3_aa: CASSFGGGGYNEQFF
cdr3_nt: TGTGCCAGCAGCTTTGGGGGGGGTGGGTACAATGAGCAGTTCTTC

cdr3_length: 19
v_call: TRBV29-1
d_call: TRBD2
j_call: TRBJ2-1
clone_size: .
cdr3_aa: CSATPGASGGTSSYNEQFF
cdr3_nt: TGCAGCGCCACTCCGGGGGCTAGCGGGGGCACTAGCTCCTACAATGAGCAGTTCTTC

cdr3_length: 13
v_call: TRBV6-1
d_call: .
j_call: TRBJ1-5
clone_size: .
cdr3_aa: CASSFQGDQPQHF
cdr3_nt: TGTGCCAGCAGTTTTCAAGGGGATCAGCCCCAGCATTTT

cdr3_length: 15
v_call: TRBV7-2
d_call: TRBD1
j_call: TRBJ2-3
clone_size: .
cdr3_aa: CASSTMGQGTDTQYF
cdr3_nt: TGTGCCAGCAGCACGATGGGACAGGGCACAGATACGCAGTATTTT

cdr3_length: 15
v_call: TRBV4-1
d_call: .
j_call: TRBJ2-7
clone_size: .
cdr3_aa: CASSPGRRAPYEQYF
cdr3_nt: TGCGCCAGCAGCCCAGGGAGGCGGGCTCCCTACGAGCAGTACTTC

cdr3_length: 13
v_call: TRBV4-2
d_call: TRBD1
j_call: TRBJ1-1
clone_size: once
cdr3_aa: CASSQALEGAAFF
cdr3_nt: TGTGCCAGCAGCCAAGCTCTTGAGGGGGCGGCTTTCTTT

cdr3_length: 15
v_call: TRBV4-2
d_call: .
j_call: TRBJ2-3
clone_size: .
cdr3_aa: CASSQDWRGGDTQYF
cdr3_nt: TGTGCCAGCAGCCAAGATTGGAGGGGCGGAGATACGCAGTATTTT

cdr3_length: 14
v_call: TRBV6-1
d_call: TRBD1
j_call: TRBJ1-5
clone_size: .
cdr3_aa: CASSLGTGGQPQHF
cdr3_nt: TGTGCCAGCAGTCTCGGGACAGGGGGACAGCCCCAGCATTTT

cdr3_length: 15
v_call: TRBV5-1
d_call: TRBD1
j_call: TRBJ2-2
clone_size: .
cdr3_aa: CASSLGQGNTGELFF
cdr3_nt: TGCGCCAGCAGCTTAGGACAGGGGAACACCGGGGAGCTGTTTTTT

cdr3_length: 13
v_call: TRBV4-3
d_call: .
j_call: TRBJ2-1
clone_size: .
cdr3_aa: CASSQESRGKQFF
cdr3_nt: TGCGCCAGCAGCCAAGAATCCCGGGGGAAGCAGTTCTTC

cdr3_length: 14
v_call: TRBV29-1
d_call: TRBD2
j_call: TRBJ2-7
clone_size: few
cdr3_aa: CSVEGLAGGSEQYF
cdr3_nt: TGCAGCGTTGAGGGACTAGCGGGAGGGTCCGAGCAGTACTTC

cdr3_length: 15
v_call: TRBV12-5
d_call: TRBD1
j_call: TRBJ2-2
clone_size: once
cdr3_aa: CASGWRQGPPGELFF
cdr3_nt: TGTGCTAGTGGTTGGAGACAGGGTCCCCCCGGGGAGCTGTTTTTT

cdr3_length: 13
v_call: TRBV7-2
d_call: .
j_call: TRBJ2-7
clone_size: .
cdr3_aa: CASSTQRGYEQYF
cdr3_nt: TGTGCCAGCAGTACACAGAGGGGGTACGAGCAGTACTTC

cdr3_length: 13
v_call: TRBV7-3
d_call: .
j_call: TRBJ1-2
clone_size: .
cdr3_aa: CASSKGGAEGYTF
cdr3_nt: TGTGCCAGCAGCAAGGGGGGGGCGGAAGGCTACACCTTC